A single sample is the source of the 16 T cell receptor beta chains below, sequenced in a study of blood T cell repertoires in COVID-19. Measured with immunoSEQ multiplex PCR; TCRdb has only the in-frame clones, and not every one. The sample carries about 98,000 clones, roughly 86% recorded once. The sample consisted of peripheral blood. Every receptor here comes from a man aged 50-60 years with acute or convalescent COVID-19.

The V and J genes are TRBV24-1 and TRBJ2-1, with TRBD2 as a possible D gene (6 bases). The germline CDR1 and CDR2 sequences are KGHDR and SFDVKD. Trimming took 6 bases from V and 5 from J, leaving 22 bases between them. The length of the CDR3 is 17 residues. The CDR3 reads CATSPTSLSLRNNEQFF. CDR3 DNA: TGTGCCACCAGTCCGACTAGTCTGTCTCTAAGGAACAATGAGCAGTTCTTC.

The chain employs TRBV11-2 and TRBJ1-3, with D hard to call. This CDR3 is 12 amino acids long. The germline V gene has CDR1 SGHAT and CDR2 FQNNGV. Trimming took off 5 bases at V and 6 bases at J, with 8 bases between the two ends. CDR3 nucleotides: TGTGCCAGCAGCCCGGCGGCAAACACCATATATTTT. Translated, it gives CASSPAANTIYF.

This clone appeared once. The chain joins TRBV6-4 to TRBJ2-3; 12 bases agree with TRBD2. In germline, CDR1 is MRHNA, CDR2 SNTAGT. CDR3 length equals 17 residues. J lost 8 bases, V lost 0 bases, and 9 bases had no gene match. The CDR3 nucleotides read TGTGCCAGCAGTGACTCCGGACTAGCGGGGCGGGGAAGTACGCAGTATTTT. Translating it yields CASSDSGLAGRGSTQYF.

The chain links TRBV29-1 to TRBJ1-5; D uncertain. Germline-derived CDR1 and CDR2 are SQVTM and ANQGSEA. The CDR3 has 14 amino acids. Trimming removed 4 bases from V and 0 bases from J, with 10 bases in between. CDR3 sequence (DNA): TGCAGCGTTGCAACAGCTAATAGCAATCAGCCCCAGCATTTT. Translated, it gives CSVATANSNQPQHF.

The chain carries TRBV5-4 and TRBJ2-1, with D possibly TRBD2 on 5 matching bases. Trimming pared 4 bases from V and 0 bases from J, leaving 17 bases between. The germline V gene encodes CDR1 SGHNT and CDR2 YYREEE (reference sequence). This CDR3 spans 17 amino acids. The CDR3 reads CASSQRTGSVSYNEQFF. Here the CDR3 DNA reads TGTGCCAGCAGCCAGCGGACTGGATCAGTCTCCTACAATGAGCAGTTCTTC.

The rearrangement links TRBV19 to TRBJ1-2; 7 nucleotides align to TRBD1. The CDR3 is 16 amino acids. Germline assignment: CDR1 LNHDA and CDR2 SQIVND (reference sequence). Germline trimming cut 1 base from V and 1 base from J; bases unmatched to any gene: 6. Here the CDR3 DNA reads TGTGCCAGTAGTATAGCTAGGGGGCGCGGTAACTATGGCTACACCTTC. This translates into CASSIARGRGNYGYTF.

J is TRBJ2-1 and V is TRBV4-1; 13 bases are shared with TRBD2. The trim removed 5 bases at V and 4 bases at J, leaving 5 bases unmatched. Germline lookup yields CDR1 MGHRA and CDR2 YSYEKL. The CDR3 is made up of 16 amino acids. CDR3 nucleotide sequence: TGCGCCAGCAGCTCCCAGACTAGCGGGGGGTACAATGAGCAGTTCTTC. It encodes CASSSQTSGGYNEQFF.

The chain is built from TRBV5-1 and TRBJ2-7; D might be TRBD2 (5 bases). Germline CDR1 SGHRS, CDR2 YFSETQ. This CDR3 region has 14 residues. V was cut by 0 bases and J by 7 bases, with 14 bases left in between. CDR3 sequence reads: CASSLVLLEEEQYF. CDR3 sequence (DNA): TGCGCCAGCAGCTTGGTATTACTAGAGGAGGAGCAGTACTTC.

This chain connects TRBV5-1 to TRBJ2-2; 8 positions match TRBD1. The CDR3 spans 16 residues. V was clipped by 0 bases and J by 7 bases; unmatched bases: 8. Per the germline V gene, CDR1 is SGHRS and CDR2 is YFSETQ. CDR3 DNA sequence: TGCGCCAGCAGCTTGGCCCCAGGGGGCTACGGCGGGGAGCTGTTTTTT. Protein: CASSLAPGGYGGELFF.

V is TRBV15 and J is TRBJ2-6; D is uncertain. Germline assignment: CDR1 LNHNV and CDR2 YYDKDF (reference sequence). Trimming left V 1 base short and J 0 bases short, with 10 bases between. This CDR3 has 17 amino acids. Here the CDR3 DNA reads TGTGCCACCAGCAGAGGTCAGAGGAACTCTGGGGCCAACGTCCTGACTTTC. This codes for CATSRGQRNSGANVLTF.

The rearrangement links TRBV11-3 to TRBJ2-5; 7 nucleotides line up with TRBD2. J gave up 4 bases and V 7 bases, and 6 bases lay outside the gene matches. The CDR3 consists of 13 residues. Germline V CDR1 and CDR2: SGHNT, YENEEA. This CDR3 is CASTSGGRETQYF. DNA for the CDR3: TGTGCCAGCACCTCCGGGGGGAGAGAGACCCAGTACTTC.

The gene calls are TRBV18 and TRBJ1-2; D possibly corresponds to TRBD1 (5 bases). The germline V gene has CDR1 KGHSH and CDR2 LQKENI. The germline V and J ends were trimmed by 0 bases and 6 bases, with 11 bases remaining between them. The CDR3 contains 14 residues. CDR3 nucleotides: TGTGCCAGCTCACCACCTGGGGGGTTTGATGGCTACACCTTC. This sequence encodes CASSPPGGFDGYTF.

This clone showed up many times. The J gene is TRBJ2-1, the V gene TRBV7-2, with D possibly matching TRBD2 (7 bases). Germline CDR1 SGHTA, CDR2 FQGNSA. The CDR3 is 13 residues long. V was pared by 8 bases and J by 6 bases, with 14 bases between. The CDR3 here is CASSGGRPNEQFF. As DNA, the CDR3 is TGTGCCAGCTCCGGGGGGCGACCCAATGAGCAGTTCTTC.

The genes are TRBV19 and TRBJ2-3; 11 nucleotides match TRBD2. The germline gives CDR1 LNHDA, CDR2 SQIVND (reference sequence). This CDR3 comprises 14 residues. The V segment lost 5 bases and the J segment 7 bases; nucleotides outside the gene matches: 5. CDR3 sequence reads: CASSLAGGPHTQYF. The CDR3 coding sequence is TGTGCCAGTAGTTTAGCGGGAGGGCCACATACGCAGTATTTT.

This clone came up a few times. This chain joins TRBV7-7 and TRBJ2-1; 11 bases fit TRBD2. CDR1 and CDR2 (germline): SSHAT, FNYEAQ (reference sequence). The ends lost 5 bases at V and 8 bases at J; junction bases unmatched: 8. The CDR3 spans 15 residues. CDR3 in DNA: TGTGCCAGCAGCGCTACTAGCGGGAGAGGTTATGAGCAGTTCTTC. This encodes CASSATSGRGYEQFF.

This clone was recorded once. The chain joins TRBV7-9 to TRBJ1-5; D unclear. This CDR3 comprises 14 residues. The V gene's germline CDR1 is SEHNR and CDR2 FQNEAQ (reference sequence). Trimming removed 5 bases from V and 4 bases from J, with 12 bases in between. DNA of the CDR3: TGTGCCAGCAGCCTATCCGAGGGAAATCAGCCCCAGCATTTT. Protein sequence: CASSLSEGNQPQHF.